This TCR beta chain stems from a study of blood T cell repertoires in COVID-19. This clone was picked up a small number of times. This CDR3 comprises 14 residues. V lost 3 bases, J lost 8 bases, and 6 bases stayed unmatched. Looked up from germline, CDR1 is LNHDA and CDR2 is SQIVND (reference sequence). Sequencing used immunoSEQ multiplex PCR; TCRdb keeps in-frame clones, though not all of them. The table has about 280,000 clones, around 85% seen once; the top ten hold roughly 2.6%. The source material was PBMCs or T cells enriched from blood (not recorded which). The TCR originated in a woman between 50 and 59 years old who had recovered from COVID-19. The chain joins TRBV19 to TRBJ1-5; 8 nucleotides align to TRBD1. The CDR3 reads CASSIGPGGEPQHF. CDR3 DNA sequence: TGTGCCAGTAGTATTGGGCCAGGGGGCGAGCCCCAGCATTTT.